A selection of T cell receptor beta chains follows, all from one sample in a study of shared clonotypes between healthy human individuals. Clones were sequenced by immunoSEQ multiplex PCR, and TCRdb holds only the in-frame ones, with some missing. Altogether about 680,000 clones are present, roughly 72% being singletons, with the ten largest covering around 1.7%. Sequencing was carried out using memory CD4+ T cells sorted from blood. These receptors were obtained from a woman aged 25 to 39 in good health. The CDR3 runs from the conserved cysteine through the conserved F or W. Fields, in order: V gene, J gene, clone size, D gene, CDR3 protein, CDR3 DNA. D genes are given only for firm matches. The listing skips clone size in some rows; elsewhere it reads once, few, many or a size class.

>TRBV11-2|TRBJ2-1|NA|NA
CASSLGIGGFNEQFF
TGTGCCAGCAGCCTAGGGATTGGGGGGTTCAATGAGCAGTTCTTC
>TRBV10-3|TRBJ2-1|NA|NA
CAISGRGSSYNEQFF
TGTGCCATCAGTGGGCGGGGTAGCTCCTACAATGAGCAGTTCTTC
>TRBV29-1|TRBJ1-3|NA|NA
CSVRGRLSGNTIYF
TGCAGCGTTCGAGGCCGACTCTCTGGAAACACCATATATTTT
>TRBV19|TRBJ1-2|NA|NA
CASSIDRVYGYTF
TGTGCCAGTAGTATAGACAGGGTGTATGGCTACACCTTC
>TRBV27|TRBJ1-1|few|NA
CASSLVQGGNTEAFF
TGTGCCAGCAGTTTAGTACAGGGTGGGAACACTGAAGCTTTCTTT
>TRBV18|TRBJ1-3|NA|NA
CASSPRFRAETDSGNTIYF
TGTGCCAGCTCACCTCGATTTAGGGCTGAGACCGACTCTGGAAACACCATATATTTT
>TRBV6-6|TRBJ1-2|NA|TRBD1
CASSYSAGGNYGYTF
TGTGCCAGCAGTTACTCGGCAGGGGGAAACTATGGCTACACCTTC
>TRBV11-2|TRBJ2-2|few|NA
CASSLGTLDGELFF
TGTGCCAGCAGCTTGGGGACTTTGGACGGGGAGCTGTTTTTT
>TRBV9|TRBJ1-1|NA|NA
CASSVEQGDTEAFF
TGTGCCAGCAGCGTTGAGCAGGGTGACACTGAAGCTTTCTTT
>TRBV6-1|TRBJ2-1|NA|TRBD2
CASSGPGTSGFNEQFF
TGTGCCAGCAGTGGACCCGGGACTAGCGGGTTCAATGAGCAGTTCTTC
>TRBV7-9|TRBJ2-3|NA|NA
CASTLLVADTQYF
TGTGCCAGCACCTTACTAGTGGCGGATACGCAGTATTTT
>TRBV7-2|TRBJ2-1|NA|TRBD2
CASSLRYWTSGLNEQFF
TGTGCCAGCAGCTTAAGGTATTGGACTAGCGGTCTCAATGAGCAGTTCTTC
>TRBV7-2|TRBJ2-1|NA|TRBD2
CASSFGGGSYNEQFF
TGTGCCAGCAGCTTCGGGGGAGGGAGCTACAATGAGCAGTTCTTC
>TRBV18|TRBJ2-7|NA|NA
CASSPQGGQQYF
TGTGCCAGCTCACCCCAGGGGGGACAGCAGTACTTC
>TRBV5-4|TRBJ2-1|NA|NA
CASSLALGLSYNEQFF
TGTGCCAGCAGCTTGGCGTTAGGACTTTCCTACAATGAGCAGTTCTTC